The 23 T cell receptor beta chains reported below all come from one sample, sequenced in a study of PD-L1 blockade in urothelial cancer. Time point here: pretreatment peripheral blood. Generated by immunoSEQ multiplex PCR, the TCRdb table keeps only in-frame clones and is missing some. In the table there are tens of thousands of clones, 65% to 90% of which are singletons. Specimen: PBMCs, collected around atezolizumab (anti-PD-L1) treatment. Receptor source: a man aged 65 to 79 with urothelial cancer.

The J gene is TRBJ2-5, the V gene TRBV10-2; D gene ambiguous. The CDR3 totals 12 residues. Germline lookup yields CDR1 WSHSY and CDR2 SAAADI. The V end lost 3 bases, the J end lost 0 bases, and 2 bases lay between the germline ends. CDR3 DNA sequence: TGCGCCAGCAGTGACTACCAAGAGACCCAGTACTTC. Its translation is CASSDYQETQYF.

This clone came up a few times. The rearrangement links TRBV5-1 to TRBJ2-1, with TRBD2 matching 13 bases. Trimming at V came to 5 bases and at J to 7 bases, leaving 3 bases not matched to a gene. Per germline, CDR1 SGHRS and CDR2 YFSETQ. The CDR3 runs 14 residues. The CDR3 sequence is CASSRTSGRNEQFF. The CDR3 DNA reads TGCGCCAGCAGTCGGACTAGCGGGAGAAATGAGCAGTTCTTC.

Only a few counts were recorded for this clone. The chain carries TRBV19 and TRBJ2-3; 12 bases are shared with TRBD2. The CDR3 is 16 residues long. Germline V gene data show CDR1 as LNHDA and CDR2 as SQIVND (reference sequence). V lost 4 bases to trimming and J lost 14 bases; unmatched junction nucleotides: 16. The CDR3 DNA reads TGTGCCAGTAGTACTAGCGGGAGGGCCGGTCCCAGATACGCGTATTTT. Translated: CASSTSGRAGPRYAYF.

V is TRBV6-1 and J is TRBJ2-5, with 8 bases fitting TRBD1. After removal of 2 bases from V and 4 bases from J, the junction contained 3 bases not matched to a gene. CDR1 is MNHNS and CDR2 is SASEGT in the germline V gene. The CDR3 length is 14 residues. CDR3 in DNA: TGTGCCAGCAGTGAATCAACAGGGGGAGAGACCCAGTACTTC. Residues: CASSESTGGETQYF.

The chain combines TRBV10-3 with TRBJ1-1; 10 nucleotides agree with TRBD1. CDR1 is ENHRY and CDR2 is SYGVKD in the germline V gene. With 5 bases clipped from V and 4 bases from J, the junction kept 4 bases outside the gene matches. This CDR3 has 14 amino acids. CDR3 in DNA: TGTGCCATCAGTAACCGACAGGGGGCCACTGAAGCTTTCTTT. Amino acids: CAISNRQGATEAFF.

This chain connects TRBV6-1 to TRBJ2-2; 9 bases line up with TRBD1. J gave up 7 bases and V 6 bases, and 6 bases lay outside the gene matches. The CDR3 has 14 amino acids. The germline V gene encodes CDR1 MNHNS and CDR2 SASEGT. The CDR3 reads CASRDRGSVGELFF. The CDR3 DNA sequence: TGTGCCAGCAGGGACAGGGGATCGGTCGGGGAGCTGTTTTTT.

The chain employs TRBV19 and TRBJ1-5; 9 bases align to TRBD1. The CDR3 has 17 residues. The germline CDR1 and CDR2 sequences are LNHDA and SQIVND (reference sequence). The V and J ends lost 3 bases and 4 bases, in that order; junction bases with no gene match: 10. CDR3 in DNA: TGTGCCAGTAGTATTGCGGGACAGGGAAGGGGGAATCAGCCCCAGCATTTT. It specifies CASSIAGQGRGNQPQHF.

The chain couples TRBV4-1 to TRBJ1-4, with D unclear. The germline V and J ends were trimmed by 4 bases and 7 bases, with 16 bases remaining between them. Looked up from germline, CDR1 is MGHRA and CDR2 is YSYEKL. The CDR3 totals 15 residues. CDR3 DNA sequence: TGCGCCAGCAGCCGCGAATTGCCGGGTGGTGAAAAACTGTTTTTT. Translated: CASSRELPGGEKLFF.

The gene calls are TRBV5-4 and TRBJ2-7, with TRBD2 matching over 10 bases. Trimming removed 7 bases from V and 1 base from J; junction bases left unmatched: 5. The CDR3 contains 14 residues. Germline CDR1 is SGHNT and CDR2 is YYREEE (reference sequence). Here the CDR3 DNA reads TGTGCCAGCTCTCTAGCGGGAGCATCCTACGAGCAGTACTTC. Its protein is CASSLAGASYEQYF. Supplemented by reference TRBV5-4 and TRBJ2-7, the full variable domain reads ETGVTQSPTHLIKTRGQQVTLRCSSQSGHNTVSWYQQALGQGPQFIFQYYREEENGRGNFPPRFSGLQFPNYSSELNVNALELDDSALYLCASSLAGASYEQYFGPGTRLTVT.

This clone was recorded once. The chain couples TRBV14 to TRBJ2-1, with 7 bases aligning to TRBD2. In germline, CDR1 is SGHDN, CDR2 FVKESK. The CDR3 consists of 15 residues. V lost 2 bases to trimming and J lost 0 bases; unmatched junction nucleotides: 1. The CDR3 DNA is TGTGCCAGCAGCCAAACTAGCGCCTCCTACAATGAGCAGTTCTTC. It encodes CASSQTSASYNEQFF.

This chain connects TRBV9 to TRBJ2-5; a possible D gene is TRBD2 (6 bases). Trimming left V 7 bases short and J 5 bases short, with 15 bases between. This CDR3 contains 13 residues. CDR1 is SGDLS and CDR2 is YYNGEE in the germline V gene. The CDR3 reads CASATSEGETQYF. Written as DNA, the CDR3 is TGTGCCAGCGCCACTTCGGAGGGGGAGACCCAGTACTTC. The whole variable domain, remainder taken from reference TRBV9 and TRBJ2-5, is DSGVTQTPKHLITATGQRVTLRCSPRSGDLSVYWYQQSLDQGLQFLIQYYNGEERAKGNILERFSAQQFPDLHSELNLSSLELGDSALYFCASATSEGETQYFGPGTRLLVL.

The rearrangement links TRBV10-3 to TRBJ2-7; TRBD2 matches at 8 bases. The CDR3 extends over 14 amino acids. Germline lookup yields CDR1 ENHRY and CDR2 SYGVKD. The junction had 3 bases not matched to a gene; V was cut back by 3 bases and J by 2 bases. The CDR3 sequence: CAISDSGSPYEQYF. CDR3 in DNA: TGTGCCATCAGTGACAGCGGGAGCCCCTACGAGCAGTACTTC.

This clone was detected once. The chain is built from TRBV6-1 and TRBJ1-2; a weak D match, TRBD1 (5 bases). The V gene lost 1 base and the J gene lost 5 bases, with 20 bases spanning the gap. The CDR3 sequence is 17 residues long. Germline V gene lookup returns CDR1 MNHNS and CDR2 SASEGT. CDR3 loop: CASSEDPARATTYGYTF. CDR3 sequence (DNA): TGTGCCAGCAGTGAAGACCCCGCCAGGGCGACAACGTATGGCTACACCTTC.

V usage is TRBV18 and J usage is TRBJ2-7, with 8 bases that match TRBD1. Germline V gene data show CDR1 as KGHSH and CDR2 as LQKENI. The CDR3 is made up of 13 amino acids. V shed 5 bases, J shed 7 bases, and the junction held 7 bases outside the gene matches. CDR3 nucleotides: TGTGCCAGCTCATCCGACAGGGGCGGTGAGCAGTACTTC. Translating gives CASSSDRGGEQYF.

A single count supports this clone. The V and J genes are TRBV28 and TRBJ1-2, with D tentatively TRBD1 (6 bases). V lost 4 bases to trimming and J lost 2 bases, with 11 bases between them. The V gene's germline CDR1 is MDHEN and CDR2 SYDVKM. CDR3 length equals 14 residues. CDR3 nucleotides: TGTGCCAGCAGTTCGACAGGAATCAACTATGGCTACACCTTC. Residues: CASSSTGINYGYTF.

This clone was detected only a few times. The J gene is TRBJ2-6, the V gene TRBV7-8; D uncertain. The CDR3 sequence is 14 residues long. The V gene's germline CDR1 is SGHVS and CDR2 FQNEAQ. V was pared by 4 bases and J by 3 bases, with 7 bases between. The CDR3 protein is CASSSGGGANVLTF. The CDR3 DNA is TGTGCCAGCAGCTCCGGCGGTGGGGCCAACGTCCTGACTTTC.

The chain carries TRBV7-8 and TRBJ1-1; TRBD1 matches at 7 bases. The germline gives CDR1 SGHVS, CDR2 FQNEAQ. The CDR3 extends over 14 amino acids. V dropped 6 bases and J dropped 1; count of bases not matched to a gene: 5. The DNA for the CDR3 is TGTGCCAGCAGAGCAGGGGGGAGGAACACTGAAGCTTTCTTT. Translated: CASRAGGRNTEAFF.

This clone was seen more than once but under ten times. The rearrangement uses TRBV6-5 and TRBJ1-1; D is uncertain. V was cut by 2 bases and J by 0 bases, with 10 bases left in between. This CDR3 spans 15 amino acids. Germline CDR1 reads MNHEY; CDR2 reads SVGAGI. In nucleotides, the CDR3 is TGTGCCAGCAGTTACCAGGAGGGCATGAACACTGAAGCTTTCTTT. Its translation: CASSYQEGMNTEAFF.

This clone occurred once. CDR3 in DNA: TGTGCTAGTGGTTCCGAGCGGGAGGGGTACTACGAGCAGTACTTC. Its protein product is CASGSEREGYYEQYF. The V call is TRBV12-5, the J call TRBJ2-7, with 10 bases aligning to TRBD2. The CDR3 covers 15 residues. The germline V gene encodes CDR1 LGHNT and CDR2 FRNRAP. J gave up 3 bases and V 4 bases, and 6 bases lay outside the gene matches.

V usage is TRBV7-3 and J usage is TRBJ2-1; TRBD2 aligns across 14 bases. The germline V gene has CDR1 SGHTA and CDR2 FQGTGA. The trim removed 2 bases at V and 1 base at J, leaving 7 bases unmatched. The CDR3 totals 19 residues. The CDR3: CASSLLGTSGSSSYNEQFF. The CDR3 DNA reads as TGTGCCAGCAGCTTATTGGGGACTAGCGGGAGTTCTTCCTACAATGAGCAGTTCTTC.

This clone was observed a handful of times. This chain uses TRBV10-1 with TRBJ1-1; D might be TRBD1 (5 bases). V lost 4 bases, J lost 5 bases, and 8 bases lay in between. This CDR3 region has 12 residues. Germline loops: CDR1 WNHNN, CDR2 SYGVQD (reference sequence). In DNA form, the CDR3 reads TGCGCCAGCAGTGCGGGGGGGACTGAAGCTTTCTTT. Its protein product is CASSAGGTEAFF.

The V gene is TRBV5-5, the J gene TRBJ2-3; 7 bases align to TRBD1. J was trimmed by 3 bases and V by 4 bases; bases with no gene match: 11. The CDR3 is 16 amino acids. Germline CDR1 is SGHKS and CDR2 is YYEKEE (reference sequence). The DNA of the CDR3 is TGTGCCAGCAGCAGCCTGACAGGGAGTAGTACAGATACGCAGTATTTT. Protein sequence: CASSSLTGSSTDTQYF. The full variable domain, rest sourced from reference TRBV5-5 and TRBJ2-3, is DAGVTQSPTHLIKTRGQQVTLRCSPISGHKSVSWYQQVLGQGPQFIFQYYEKEERGRGNFPDRFSARQFPNYSSELNVNALLLGDSALYLCASSSLTGSSTDTQYFGPGTRLTVL.

This clone was detected only once. This rearrangement joins TRBV6-1 to TRBJ2-1, with 9 bases that match TRBD1. Germline CDR1 MNHNS, CDR2 SASEGT. This CDR3 comprises 13 residues. Trimming at V came to 6 bases and at J to 8 bases, leaving 5 bases not matched to a gene. The CDR3 DNA is TGTGCCAGCAGGCGGGACAGGGATGATGAGCAGTTCTTC. Its translation: CASRRDRDDEQFF.